The T cell receptor beta chain described here comes from a study of blood T cell repertoires in COVID-19. Study details: PBMCs, B-cell-depleted T cells, or T cells provided the cDNA or gDNA that made up the material.

Enrollees, about 18 to 90 years old, lived in about two dozen US areas. Clinical histories supplied by participants themselves formed the basis of cohort assignment. The data were produced by immunoSEQ multiplex PCR, yet TCRdb's version contains in-frame clones alone and is incomplete. Among fewer than 200,000 clones listed, under 85% were seen once. CDR1 DFQATT and CDR2 SNEGSKA come from the germline V gene (reference sequence). V lost 4 bases, J lost 4 bases, and 7 bases lay in between. CDR3 length: 11 amino acids. This clone has only one observation. The sample consisted of PBMCs or T cells enriched from blood (not recorded which). The receptor's source is a man between 45 and 60 years old who had recovered from COVID-19. The V gene is TRBV20-1, the J gene TRBJ1-1; the D is unclear. CDR3 DNA sequence: TGCAGTGCTAAGAGGTCCACTGAAGCTTTCTTT. This translates into CSAKRSTEAFF.